One T cell receptor beta chain is described in this entry. The data were produced by immunoSEQ multiplex PCR, yet TCRdb's version contains in-frame clones alone and is incomplete. The table records about 150,000 clones, about 85% of them present only once. This specimen belongs to a study of T cell responses to AZD1222 COVID-19 vaccine. Sequenced here: peripheral blood, sampled on day 0 of AZD1222 vaccination. This sequence originates from an adult in good health.

The CDR3 sequence is CASSVTGQGAGDTEAFF. CDR3 sequence (DNA): TGCGCCAGCAGCGTAACGGGACAGGGCGCAGGTGACACTGAAGCTTTCTTT. This rearrangement joins TRBV5-1 to TRBJ1-1; 9 bases are a match to TRBD1. Germline CDR1 SGHRS, CDR2 YFSETQ. V was pared by 4 bases and J by 3 bases, with 13 bases of the junction left unmatched. The CDR3 is 17 amino acids.